This entry lists 17 T cell receptor beta chains sequenced from one sample in a study of cytotoxic CD8 clonotypes in ibrutinib-treated CLL. Clones were sequenced by immunoSEQ multiplex PCR, and TCRdb holds only the in-frame ones, with some missing. The data contain more than 200,000 clones, 60% to 75% of them singletons. Sequenced here: PBMCs, sampled after 24 months of ibrutinib treatment. These receptors were collected from a human donor with chronic lymphocytic leukemia.

The CDR3 spells CASSPSSGTDTQYF. CDR3 bases: TGTGCCAGCTCACCCTCAAGTGGCACAGATACGCAGTATTTT. The chain is built from TRBV18 and TRBJ2-3; D is unresolved. The CDR3 extends over 14 amino acids. Germline CDR1 KGHSH, CDR2 LQKENI. Deletions cut 3 bases from V and 1 base from J, with 8 bases between.

This clone was counted only a few times. The CDR3 is CASSAQGINYGYTF. The CDR3 DNA reads TGTGCCAGCAGTGCACAGGGGATCAACTATGGCTACACCTTC. This sequence joins TRBV2 and TRBJ1-2; 7 positions match TRBD1. The length of the CDR3 is 14 residues. V dropped 4 bases and J dropped 2; count of bases not matched to a gene: 4. Germline V gives CDR1 SNHLY, CDR2 FYNNEI.

The CDR3 sequence: CASSQPDRDSYGYTF. CDR3 nucleotides: TGCGCCAGCAGCCAACCCGACAGGGACAGCTATGGCTACACCTTC. The chain links TRBV4-1 to TRBJ1-2; 7 positions agree with TRBD1. The J segment lost 4 bases and the V segment lost 2 bases, leaving 7 bases of the junction unmatched. Germline loops: CDR1 MGHRA, CDR2 YSYEKL. The CDR3 has 15 amino acids.

The J gene is TRBJ2-7, the V gene TRBV5-5; D not certain. The V end lost 5 bases, the J end lost 2 bases, and 11 bases lay between the germline ends. The CDR3 extends over 13 amino acids. The V gene's germline CDR1 is SGHKS and CDR2 YYEKEE (reference sequence). This CDR3 reads CASRYTEAYEQYF. The CDR3, as DNA: TGTGCCAGCAGGTACACAGAAGCCTACGAGCAGTACTTC.

The rearrangement joins TRBV28 to TRBJ1-2; 9 bases are shared with TRBD1. CDR1 is MDHEN, CDR2 SYDVKM, per germline. The length of the CDR3 is 16 residues. V lost 5 bases, J lost 0 bases, and 7 bases stayed unmatched. The CDR3: CASSPAGTGTNYGYTF. CDR3 in DNA: TGTGCCAGCAGTCCCGCCGGGACAGGGACTAACTATGGCTACACCTTC.

This clone was seen only a few times. This chain joins TRBV9 and TRBJ2-7, with a tentative D call TRBD1 (6 bases). Trimming took 0 bases from V and 5 from J, leaving 9 bases between them. The CDR3 totals 13 residues. Germline CDR1 is SGDLS and CDR2 is YYNGEE. CDR3 residues: CASSVVSGDEQYF. In DNA form, the CDR3 reads TGTGCCAGCAGCGTAGTTTCAGGGGACGAGCAGTACTTC.

The V and J genes are TRBV6-5 and TRBJ1-5; D is unclear. This CDR3 has 14 amino acids. Looked up from germline, CDR1 is MNHEY and CDR2 is SVGAGI. V lost 6 bases and J 3 bases, leaving 12 bases between the germline ends. CDR3 residues: CASSPDGFNQPQHF. DNA for the CDR3: TGTGCCAGCAGCCCCGACGGTTTCAATCAGCCCCAGCATTTT.

The chain couples TRBV25-1 to TRBJ2-3; 8 bases line up with TRBD1. The CDR3 loop spans 14 amino acids. Germline V gene data show CDR1 as MGHDK and CDR2 as SYGVNS. V trimming: 7 bases; J trimming: 4 bases; junction bases outside the gene matches: 7. The CDR3 DNA is TGTGCCAGCAACCGTCAGGGGGCTTCAGATACGCAGTATTTT. It codes for CASNRQGASDTQYF.

The CDR3 DNA is TGTGCCTGGAGACACACTGTGGGGGACCGGGCTTTCTTT. It specifies CAWRHTVGDRAFF. The rearrangement links TRBV30 to TRBJ1-1, with a tentative D call TRBD1 (5 bases). The length of the CDR3 is 13 residues. V gave up 3 bases and J gave up 11 bases, with 19 bases separating them. The germline CDR1 and CDR2 sequences are GTSNPN and SVGIG (reference sequence).

This clone has more than one count but fewer than ten. CDR3 bases: TGTGCCAGCAGTTCGCCCCTAGCGGGATCCAATGAGCAGTTCTTC. Protein sequence: CASSSPLAGSNEQFF. V is TRBV27 and J is TRBJ2-1, with 9 bases fitting TRBD2. CDR1 MNHEY and CDR2 SMNVEV come from the germline V gene (reference sequence). The CDR3 runs to 15 residues. After removal of 4 bases from V and 6 bases from J, the junction contained 7 bases not matched to a gene.

The chain joins TRBV20-1 to TRBJ2-7; either TRBD1 or TRBD2 may supply D (5 bases each). Per the germline V gene, CDR1 is DFQATT and CDR2 is SNEGSKA (reference sequence). V was pared by 4 bases and J by 7 bases, with 11 bases between. The CDR3 spans 11 residues. CDR3 coding DNA: TGCAGTGCTACCGATTGGGGGGAGCAGTACTTC. This codes for CSATDWGEQYF.

V and J are TRBV28 and TRBJ2-5; 7 nucleotides match TRBD2. Germline lookup yields CDR1 MDHEN and CDR2 SYDVKM. The CDR3 covers 16 residues. J was trimmed by 4 bases and V by 1 base; bases with no gene match: 9. The CDR3 loop is CASSLLAGVWLETQYF. In DNA, the CDR3 is TGTGCCAGCAGTTTATTGGCGGGAGTTTGGTTAGAGACCCAGTACTTC.

This clone was observed a single time. The chain couples TRBV29-1 to TRBJ2-1; tentative D call: TRBD1 (6 bases). The CDR3 has 14 amino acids. V lost 3 bases and J lost 5, with 14 bases in between. CDR1 and CDR2 (germline): SQVTM, ANQGSEA. The CDR3 nucleotides are TGCAGCGTTGAGAGGGGGACGCAACACAATGAGCAGTTCTTC. Protein sequence: CSVERGTQHNEQFF.

This sequence joins TRBV5-4 and TRBJ2-3, with 8 bases aligning to TRBD2. The germline V gene encodes CDR1 SGHNT and CDR2 YYREEE (reference sequence). This CDR3 has 16 amino acids. The ends lost 4 bases at V and 1 base at J; junction bases unmatched: 8. The DNA of the CDR3 is TGTGCCAGCAGCCCGGGGGGAGCGGGGGGCACAGATACGCAGTATTTT. This codes for CASSPGGAGGTDTQYF.

The CDR3 here is CASSSGSGGANEKLFF. CDR3 coding DNA: TGTGCCAGCAGCTCAGGATCGGGGGGCGCGAATGAAAAACTGTTTTTT. The gene calls are TRBV7-9 and TRBJ1-4; maybe TRBD1 (6 bases). V shed 4 bases and J shed 5 bases, with 17 bases lying between them. Germline CDR1 and CDR2: SEHNR and FQNEAQ (reference sequence). This CDR3 contains 16 residues.

The chain uses TRBV15 and TRBJ2-1, with 11 bases lining up with TRBD2. CDR3 length: 15 amino acids. V lost 0 bases to trimming and J lost 10 bases; unmatched junction nucleotides: 5. The germline gives CDR1 LNHNV, CDR2 YYDKDF (reference sequence). Here the CDR3 DNA reads TGTGCCACCAGCAGAGATCGGCTAGCGGGAGGCGAGCAGTTCTTC. Translation gives CATSRDRLAGGEQFF.

The chain uses TRBV5-1 and TRBJ2-7; D not resolved. Between the trimmed V and J ends, which lost 0 bases and 2 bases, there was a span of 9 bases. Germline CDR1 SGHRS, CDR2 YFSETQ. The CDR3 totals 14 residues. The chain's CDR3 is CASSLGGVTYEQYF. The CDR3 bases are TGCGCCAGCAGCTTGGGTGGAGTTACCTACGAGCAGTACTTC. Drawing the rest from reference TRBV5-1 and TRBJ2-7, the complete variable domain is KAGVTQTPRYLIKTRGQQVTLSCSPISGHRSVSWYQQTPGQGLQFLFEYFSETQRNKGNFPGRFSGRQFSNSRSEMNVSTLELGDSALYLCASSLGGVTYEQYFGPGTRLTVT.